The rows below give T cell receptor beta chains drawn from one sample of a study of vaccination and CD4 T cells after COVID-19. MiXCR, run by TCRdb on the PCR reads, gives a single entry per CDR3 protein. This sample has some 21,000 distinct CDR3 sequences; about 50% occur once, and the top ten carry 0.99%. The sample consisted of CD4+ T cells from blood, taken before SARS-CoV-2 vaccination. The source of these receptors is a human donor who had recovered from COVID-19. Both conserved end residues are part of each CDR3. The order of the fields is clone size, V gene, J gene, D gene, CDR3 protein, CDR3 DNA. D genes are given only for firm matches. Clone size is not always given. Where it is, it says once, few, many or a class for expanded clones.

clone_size: -
v_call: TRBV6-5
j_call: TRBJ2-2
d_call: -
cdr3_aa: CASSYSPPTVAGELFF
cdr3_nt: TGTGCCAGCAGTTACTCGCCCCCGACAGTGGCCGGGGAGCTGTTTTTT

clone_size: few
v_call: TRBV20-1
j_call: TRBJ1-3
d_call: -
cdr3_aa: CSASSGHHSGNTIYF
cdr3_nt: TGCAGTGCTTCCTCGGGACACCACTCTGGAAACACCATATATTTT

clone_size: -
v_call: TRBV7-6
j_call: TRBJ2-5
d_call: -
cdr3_aa: CASSSPPGNQETQYF
cdr3_nt: TGTGCCAGCAGCTCCCCCCCGGGCAACCAAGAGACCCAGTACTTC

clone_size: few
v_call: TRBV20-1
j_call: TRBJ1-5
d_call: -
cdr3_aa: CSANQFNQPQHF
cdr3_nt: TGCAGTGCTAACCAGTTCAATCAGCCCCAGCATTTT

clone_size: few
v_call: TRBV7-8
j_call: TRBJ1-2
d_call: TRBD1
cdr3_aa: CASSSTGDYGYTF
cdr3_nt: TGTGCCAGCAGCTCGACAGGGGACTATGGCTACACCTTC

clone_size: -
v_call: TRBV18
j_call: TRBJ2-7
d_call: -
cdr3_aa: CASSPGLLAHGQYF
cdr3_nt: TGTGCCAGCTCACCCGGTCTCCTAGCACACGGGCAGTACTTC

clone_size: -
v_call: TRBV20-1
j_call: TRBJ2-7
d_call: TRBD1
cdr3_aa: CSARDQGAVTYEQYF
cdr3_nt: TGCAGTGCTAGAGATCAGGGGGCTGTCACCTACGAGCAGTACTTC

clone_size: -
v_call: TRBV19
j_call: TRBJ1-2
d_call: TRBD1
cdr3_aa: CASMDRGRNGYTF
cdr3_nt: TGTGCCAGTATGGACAGGGGAAGGAATGGCTACACCTTC

clone_size: -
v_call: TRBV19
j_call: TRBJ2-2
d_call: TRBD2
cdr3_aa: CASRSGGHTGELFF
cdr3_nt: TGTGCCAGTCGGTCGGGAGGGCACACCGGGGAGCTGTTTTTT

clone_size: -
v_call: TRBV6-1
j_call: TRBJ1-5
d_call: TRBD1
cdr3_aa: CASSGTFGTGFVQPQHF
cdr3_nt: TGTGCCAGCAGCGGTACATTCGGGACAGGGTTCGTTCAGCCCCAGCATTTT

clone_size: -
v_call: TRBV2
j_call: TRBJ2-3
d_call: TRBD1
cdr3_aa: CASKQGASTDTQYF
cdr3_nt: TGTGCCAGCAAACAGGGGGCGAGCACAGATACGCAGTATTTT

clone_size: once
v_call: TRBV7-9
j_call: TRBJ2-3
d_call: TRBD1
cdr3_aa: CASNVGQGLADTQYF
cdr3_nt: TGTGCCAGCAACGTCGGACAGGGGTTGGCAGATACGCAGTATTTT

clone_size: -
v_call: TRBV15
j_call: TRBJ1-2
d_call: -
cdr3_aa: CATSRDDLTGTYGYTF
cdr3_nt: TGTGCCACCAGCAGAGATGACCTGACAGGCACTTATGGCTACACCTTC

clone_size: -
v_call: TRBV10-3
j_call: TRBJ2-3
d_call: TRBD2
cdr3_aa: CAISGAGGPSTDTQYF
cdr3_nt: TGTGCCATCAGTGGGGCGGGAGGGCCAAGCACAGATACGCAGTATTTT

clone_size: once
v_call: TRBV5-4
j_call: TRBJ2-7
d_call: TRBD2
cdr3_aa: CASSLREGLFYEQYF
cdr3_nt: TGTGCCAGCAGCCTCCGGGAGGGCCTATTCTACGAGCAGTACTTC

clone_size: -
v_call: TRBV7-2
j_call: TRBJ1-3
d_call: -
cdr3_aa: CASSRRRVGGNTIYF
cdr3_nt: TGTGCCAGCAGCCGGAGAAGAGTTGGAGGAAACACCATATATTTT

clone_size: -
v_call: TRBV20-1
j_call: TRBJ1-5
d_call: -
cdr3_aa: CSAAGQTPAGQPQHF
cdr3_nt: TGCAGTGCTGCTGGACAGACCCCCGCGGGGCAGCCCCAGCATTTT

clone_size: few
v_call: TRBV20-1
j_call: TRBJ1-2
d_call: TRBD1
cdr3_aa: CSASTGQYKGDYGYTF
cdr3_nt: TGCAGTGCTAGTACGGGACAGTACAAAGGGGACTATGGCTACACCTTC

clone_size: -
v_call: TRBV19
j_call: TRBJ2-1
d_call: TRBD2
cdr3_aa: CASGTSGQVRQFF
cdr3_nt: TGTGCCAGTGGGACTAGCGGCCAGGTCAGGCAGTTCTTC

clone_size: -
v_call: TRBV6-1
j_call: TRBJ2-7
d_call: TRBD1
cdr3_aa: CASSQDRAPYEQYF
cdr3_nt: TGTGCCAGCAGTCAGGACAGGGCACCCTACGAGCAGTACTTC

clone_size: few
v_call: TRBV24-1
j_call: TRBJ2-5
d_call: -
cdr3_aa: CATSVEGVETQYF
cdr3_nt: TGTGCCACCAGTGTAGAAGGGGTGGAGACCCAGTACTTC

clone_size: -
v_call: TRBV20-1
j_call: TRBJ1-1
d_call: -
cdr3_aa: CSAKPMNTEAFF
cdr3_nt: TGCAGTGCTAAACCGATGAACACTGAAGCTTTCTTT

clone_size: -
v_call: TRBV24-1
j_call: TRBJ2-2
d_call: TRBD1
cdr3_aa: CATRGTGGSGELFF
cdr3_nt: TGTGCCACGCGTGGGACAGGGGGCTCCGGGGAGCTGTTTTTT

clone_size: -
v_call: TRBV20-1
j_call: TRBJ2-2
d_call: TRBD1
cdr3_aa: CSARELDRGTGELFF
cdr3_nt: TGCAGTGCTAGAGAATTGGACAGGGGCACCGGGGAGCTGTTTTTT

clone_size: -
v_call: TRBV2
j_call: TRBJ1-5
d_call: -
cdr3_aa: CASSRQVGQPQHF
cdr3_nt: TGTGCCAGCAGCAGACAGGTCGGGCAGCCCCAGCATTTT

clone_size: -
v_call: TRBV29-1
j_call: TRBJ2-5
d_call: -
cdr3_aa: CSVGQETQYF
cdr3_nt: TGCAGCGTTGGCCAAGAGACCCAGTACTTC

clone_size: -
v_call: TRBV2
j_call: TRBJ1-6
d_call: -
cdr3_aa: CASEGLNSPLHF
cdr3_nt: TGTGCCAGTGAGGGTTTAAATTCACCCCTCCACTTT

clone_size: once
v_call: TRBV19
j_call: TRBJ1-2
d_call: -
cdr3_aa: CASSLSQGTPSYGYTF
cdr3_nt: TGTGCCAGTAGTCTCAGCCAGGGTACCCCGTCTTATGGCTACACCTTC

clone_size: -
v_call: TRBV27
j_call: TRBJ2-3
d_call: -
cdr3_aa: CASSLRGRKWLDTQYF
cdr3_nt: TGTGCCAGCAGTTTACGAGGACGAAAATGGTTAGATACGCAGTATTTT

clone_size: -
v_call: TRBV7-9
j_call: TRBJ2-2
d_call: -
cdr3_aa: CASSPSGTIGELFF
cdr3_nt: TGTGCCAGCAGCCCGAGCGGGACAATCGGGGAGCTGTTTTTT

clone_size: -
v_call: TRBV5-6
j_call: TRBJ2-3
d_call: TRBD2
cdr3_aa: CASSLGLAGGLGGDTQYF
cdr3_nt: TGTGCCAGCAGCTTGGGCCTAGCGGGAGGCCTCGGTGGGGATACGCAGTATTTT

clone_size: -
v_call: TRBV7-3
j_call: TRBJ1-3
d_call: -
cdr3_aa: CASSLQGSSGNTIYF
cdr3_nt: TGTGCCAGCAGCTTACAGGGCAGCTCTGGAAACACCATATATTTT

clone_size: few
v_call: TRBV20-1
j_call: TRBJ2-1
d_call: TRBD1
cdr3_aa: CSETGTGLNEQFF
cdr3_nt: TGCAGTGAGACCGGGACAGGCCTCAATGAGCAGTTCTTC

clone_size: few
v_call: TRBV2
j_call: TRBJ1-5
d_call: -
cdr3_aa: CASTTGRNQPQHF
cdr3_nt: TGTGCCAGCACCACAGGGCGCAATCAGCCCCAGCATTTT

clone_size: -
v_call: TRBV27
j_call: TRBJ2-7
d_call: TRBD1
cdr3_aa: CASSLSGQDYEQYF
cdr3_nt: TGTGCCAGCAGTCTCTCGGGACAGGACTACGAGCAGTACTTC

clone_size: few
v_call: TRBV7-9
j_call: TRBJ2-7
d_call: -
cdr3_aa: CASSQGRQEGYEQYF
cdr3_nt: TGTGCCAGCAGCCAAGGCAGGCAGGAGGGGTACGAGCAGTACTTC

clone_size: few
v_call: TRBV20-1
j_call: TRBJ2-5
d_call: -
cdr3_aa: CSATKQGLQETQYF
cdr3_nt: TGCAGTGCCACGAAACAGGGACTCCAAGAGACCCAGTACTTC

clone_size: few
v_call: TRBV7-2
j_call: TRBJ1-5
d_call: -
cdr3_aa: CASSLDTVSNQPQHF
cdr3_nt: TGTGCCAGCAGCTTGGATACAGTTAGCAATCAGCCCCAGCATTTT

clone_size: -
v_call: TRBV19
j_call: TRBJ2-3
d_call: TRBD1
cdr3_aa: CASSMGQGADTQYF
cdr3_nt: TGTGCCAGTAGTATGGGACAGGGCGCAGATACGCAGTATTTT

clone_size: -
v_call: TRBV20-1
j_call: TRBJ2-3
d_call: -
cdr3_aa: CSARGAGPRTDTQYF
cdr3_nt: TGCAGTGCTAGGGGGGCGGGCCCCCGCACAGATACGCAGTATTTT

clone_size: -
v_call: TRBV24-1
j_call: TRBJ2-3
d_call: TRBD1
cdr3_aa: CATSDPGQGTDTQYF
cdr3_nt: TGTGCCACCAGTGATCCGGGACAGGGCACAGATACGCAGTATTTT

clone_size: -
v_call: TRBV7-2
j_call: TRBJ2-1
d_call: TRBD2
cdr3_aa: CASSRQTSGNNEQFF
cdr3_nt: TGTGCCAGCAGCCGGCAGACTAGCGGAAACAATGAGCAGTTCTTC

clone_size: once
v_call: TRBV11-2
j_call: TRBJ1-6
d_call: -
cdr3_aa: CASSLVSVSPLHF
cdr3_nt: TGTGCCAGCAGCTTAGTTTCGGTATCACCCCTCCACTTT

clone_size: -
v_call: TRBV7-9
j_call: TRBJ1-6
d_call: -
cdr3_aa: CASSWGTGNSPLHF
cdr3_nt: TGTGCCAGCAGCTGGGGGACGGGGAATTCACCCCTCCACTTT

clone_size: -
v_call: TRBV18
j_call: TRBJ1-2
d_call: -
cdr3_aa: CASSPGAGGGYTF
cdr3_nt: TGTGCCAGCTCACCAGGGGCGGGAGGTGGCTACACCTTC

clone_size: -
v_call: TRBV24-1
j_call: TRBJ1-6
d_call: -
cdr3_aa: CATSDGSPRSPLHF
cdr3_nt: TGTGCCACCAGTGATGGGAGCCCCCGGTCACCCCTCCACTTT

clone_size: -
v_call: TRBV23-1
j_call: TRBJ2-5
d_call: TRBD2
cdr3_aa: CASSFSGLAGTQETQYF
cdr3_nt: TGCGCCAGCAGTTTTTCTGGACTAGCGGGGACGCAAGAGACCCAGTACTTC

clone_size: once
v_call: TRBV20-1
j_call: TRBJ2-5
d_call: -
cdr3_aa: CGGRVLETQYF
cdr3_nt: TGCGGGGGTCGGGTCCTAGAGACCCAGTACTTC

clone_size: few
v_call: TRBV2
j_call: TRBJ1-2
d_call: -
cdr3_aa: CASSDRNYGYTF
cdr3_nt: TGTGCCAGCAGTGACAGGAACTATGGCTACACCTTC

clone_size: -
v_call: TRBV27
j_call: TRBJ1-6
d_call: -
cdr3_aa: CASSLYRAGNSPLHF
cdr3_nt: TGTGCCAGCAGTTTATACAGGGCGGGGAATTCACCCCTCCACTTT

clone_size: -
v_call: TRBV7-8
j_call: TRBJ2-7
d_call: -
cdr3_aa: CASSLDRVKDEQYF
cdr3_nt: TGTGCCAGCAGCTTAGACAGGGTGAAAGACGAGCAGTACTTC

clone_size: -
v_call: TRBV7-6
j_call: TRBJ2-2
d_call: -
cdr3_aa: CASTLAAFGGELFF
cdr3_nt: TGTGCCAGCACCTTAGCAGCCTTCGGGGGGGAGCTGTTTTTT

clone_size: -
v_call: TRBV10-3
j_call: TRBJ1-4
d_call: -
cdr3_aa: CAISEDTTNEKLFF
cdr3_nt: TGTGCCATCAGTGAGGACACAACTAATGAAAAACTGTTTTTT